These 2 T cell receptor beta chains were all obtained from the same sample, sequenced in a study of cytomegalovirus exposure and HLA in healthy donors. PCR involved 60 Vbeta and 13 Jbeta primers. Profiling relied on immunoSEQ multiplex PCR, and the TCRdb table lists in-frame clones only, not all of them. The top ten clones hold roughly 2% of a sample with 200,000 to 300,000 clones, 84% of them seen once. Material: PBMCs. Receptors originate from a woman aged 40 to 49 in good health and CMV-seropositive.

This clone has more than one count but fewer than ten. CDR3 sequence: CASNRPGSITYEQYF. The CDR3 DNA is TGTGCCAGCAATCGCCCCGGGTCCATAACCTACGAGCAGTACTTC. The V gene is TRBV28, the J gene TRBJ2-7; no firm D call. V lost 7 bases to trimming and J lost 2 bases, with 18 bases between them. The CDR3 loop spans 15 amino acids. Germline loops: CDR1 MDHEN, CDR2 SYDVKM.

The rearrangement links TRBV7-2 to TRBJ1-5; 8 nucleotides agree with TRBD1. CDR3 length equals 16 residues. Germline CDR1 SGHTA, CDR2 FQGNSA. Trimming cost V 1 base and J 5 bases; bases outside gene matches: 7. CDR3 nucleotides: TGTGCCAGCAGCTTAGTACCCGGACAGGGCTATCAGCCCCAGCATTTT. Translation: CASSLVPGQGYQPQHF.